These T cell receptor beta chains were read from a single sample in a study of shared clonotypes between healthy human individuals. The data were produced by immunoSEQ multiplex PCR, yet TCRdb's version contains in-frame clones alone and is incomplete. The table has approximately 1.5 million clones, 97% to 99% seen once. Sequencing was done on a sample of naive CD4+ T cells sorted from blood. These TCRs come from a man aged 30-40 years in good health. CDR3s include the opening cysteine and the closing phenylalanine or tryptophan. The D gene is left open where the match is weak. Only some rows state a clone size, as once, few, many or a class for expanded clones.

v_gene	d_gene	abundance	j_gene	CDR3nt	CDR3aa
TRBV7-9	-	-	TRBJ2-1	TGTGCCAGCAGCCCGCACTACAATGAGCAGTTCTTC	CASSPHYNEQFF
TRBV5-1	-	-	TRBJ2-5	TGCGCCAGCAGCTTAGATGAAAGGGAGACCCAGTACTTC	CASSLDERETQYF
TRBV15	-	-	TRBJ1-4	TGTGCCACCAGCAGAGTGAGGGTTGGAGAAAAACTGTTTTTT	CATSRVRVGEKLFF
TRBV15	TRBD1	-	TRBJ2-5	TGTGCCACCAGCAGAGAGAGAGGGGGCCGGCAAAAAGGAGAGACCCAGTACTTC	CATSRERGGRQKGETQYF
TRBV7-2	-	-	TRBJ1-1	TGTGCCAGCAGCCCACGCCCCCCGGACACTGAAGCTTTCTTT	CASSPRPPDTEAFF
TRBV11-2	TRBD1	-	TRBJ2-1	TGTGCCAGCAGTTCACCACGTGGAGACAGGGTGAGGTCCGTGAATGAGCAGTTCTTC	CASSSPRGDRVRSVNEQFF
TRBV11-1	TRBD2	-	TRBJ2-2	TGTGCCAGCAGCTCGACCGGGACTACGGACGGGGAGCTGTTTTTT	CASSSTGTTDGELFF
TRBV7-9	TRBD2	-	TRBJ2-1	TGTGCCAGCAGCTCGTCGGGACTAGCTGTCAATGAGCAGTTCTTC	CASSSSGLAVNEQFF
TRBV27	TRBD1	-	TRBJ2-7	TGTGCCAGCAGTTTATTAAGGGCCCCTAGACAGGGTCCCTACGAGCAGTACTTC	CASSLLRAPRQGPYEQYF
TRBV5-1	TRBD2	-	TRBJ2-5	TGCGCCAGCAGCTTGGAACTAGCGGGAGGCGAGGGAAAAGAGACCCAGTACTTC	CASSLELAGGEGKETQYF
TRBV28	-	-	TRBJ1-1	TGTGCCAGCAGTTCCGGGGCTCAGGATCGTGAAGCTTTCTTT	CASSSGAQDREAFF
TRBV18	-	-	TRBJ2-7	TGTGCCAGCTCACCAAGGGGCGGGGACTCCTACGAGCAGTACTTC	CASSPRGGDSYEQYF
TRBV18	TRBD1	once	TRBJ1-5	TGTGCCAGCTCACTTGGGACAGGGGGACAGCCCCAGCATTTT	CASSLGTGGQPQHF
TRBV5-1	-	-	TRBJ1-2	TGCGCCAGCAGCCCCGGTGGGGGACCGCCGGACTATGGCTACACCTTC	CASSPGGGPPDYGYTF
TRBV9	-	-	TRBJ1-5	TGTGCCAGCAGCGTAGGTCCAGTCTATCAGCCCCAGCATTTT	CASSVGPVYQPQHF
TRBV7-9	TRBD2	-	TRBJ2-2	TGTGCCAGCAGCTTAGCGAGTGCTAGCGGCCCATATATAACCGGGGAGCTGTTTTTT	CASSLASASGPYITGELFF
TRBV19	-	-	TRBJ2-2	TGTGCCAGTAGTATTCTGGGGGGTGGCACCGGGGAGCTGTTTTTT	CASSILGGGTGELFF
TRBV9	TRBD2	-	TRBJ2-3	TGTGCCAGCAGCCCGATAGTCGTGGGGGAGGGCGCAGATACGCAGTATTTT	CASSPIVVGEGADTQYF
TRBV30	-	-	TRBJ2-7	TGTGCCTGGAACGGGGAAAACTACGAGCAGTACTTC	CAWNGENYEQYF
TRBV7-7	-	-	TRBJ2-1	TGTGCCAGCAGCTCCCAAGGGGGGGGTGAGCAGTTCTTC	CASSSQGGGEQFF
TRBV7-6	-	-	TRBJ2-7	TGTGCCAGCAGCTTAGGATTTCCAGCAAGCTCCTACGAGCAGTACTTC	CASSLGFPASSYEQYF
TRBV30	-	-	TRBJ2-5	TGTGCCTGGACCCAGGGGAGGGCTCAAGAGACCCAGTACTTC	CAWTQGRAQETQYF
TRBV5-4	-	-	TRBJ2-7	TGTGCCAGCAGCTTCGGGCGACAGGGACTCGCCTACGAGCAGTACTTC	CASSFGRQGLAYEQYF
TRBV15	-	-	TRBJ1-5	TGTGCCACCAGCTCAACCGGGCCTCCCAATCAGCCCCAGCATTTT	CATSSTGPPNQPQHF
TRBV11-2	-	-	TRBJ2-7	TGTGCCAGCAGCTCCCGGGACGGCCCCTACGAGCAGTACTTC	CASSSRDGPYEQYF
TRBV2	-	-	TRBJ2-1	TGTGCCAGCAGAAAACGCGGCGGCTCCTACAATGAGCAGTTCTTC	CASRKRGGSYNEQFF
TRBV4-2	-	-	TRBJ2-3	TGTGCCAGCAGCTTGTATCGGGACGCAGATACGCAGTATTTT	CASSLYRDADTQYF
TRBV18	-	-	TRBJ2-7	TGTGCCAGCTCAGACTGGAGACAAACCAGCGAGCAGTACTTC	CASSDWRQTSEQYF